Following are 30 T cell receptor beta chains from one sample sequenced in a study of cytomegalovirus exposure and HLA in healthy donors. Primers included in the PCR were 60 Vbeta and 13 Jbeta primers. Libraries were prepared by immunoSEQ multiplex PCR; TCRdb keeps only in-frame clonotypes and omits some of them. In the table there are about 150,000 clones, 55% to 80% of which are singletons. Specimen: PBMCs. Receptors originate from a woman in her fifties or sixties in good health and CMV-seropositive.

The genes are TRBV4-3 and TRBJ2-2; D possibly corresponds to TRBD2 (6 bases). Germline CDR1 LGHNA, CDR2 YSLEER. V was shortened by 4 bases and J by 5 bases, with 14 bases between the two germline ends. CDR3 length: 15 amino acids. This chain's CDR3 is CASSPRGSGTGELFF. The CDR3 DNA reads as TGCGCCAGCAGCCCCCGGGGGAGCGGGACCGGGGAGCTGTTTTTT.

The J gene is TRBJ2-7, the V gene TRBV7-2, with 8 bases that match TRBD2. This CDR3 comprises 15 residues. J lost 7 bases, V lost 1 base, and 9 bases had no gene match. Germline CDR1 is SGHTA and CDR2 is FQGNSA. The CDR3 is CASSLGLAGAREQYF. The CDR3 nucleotides are TGTGCCAGCAGCTTAGGGCTAGCGGGTGCTAGAGAGCAGTACTTC.

A few counts support this clone. This chain joins TRBV5-5 and TRBJ1-5, with a tentative D call TRBD1 (5 bases). Deletions cut 0 bases from V and 7 bases from J, with 11 bases between. The CDR3 is made up of 14 amino acids. Germline lookup yields CDR1 SGHKS and CDR2 YYEKEE (reference sequence). The CDR3 reads CASSLGPGNQPQHF. DNA for the CDR3: TGTGCCAGCAGCTTGGGGCCAGGGAACCAGCCCCAGCATTTT.

This clone was observed a handful of times. This chain uses TRBV7-9 with TRBJ1-1; 8 bases match TRBD1. This CDR3 is 14 amino acids long. V gave up 5 bases and J gave up 3 bases; unmatched junction bases: 5. CDR1 and CDR2 from the germline V gene are SEHNR and FQNEAQ (reference sequence). In DNA, the CDR3 is TGTGCCAGCAGCGCTACAGGGGGTGACACTGAAGCTTTCTTT. Protein sequence: CASSATGGDTEAFF.

This sequence joins TRBV7-9 and TRBJ2-3; D may be TRBD2 (5 bases). Germline V CDR1 and CDR2: SEHNR, FQNEAQ (reference sequence). Trimming stripped 2 bases from V and 2 bases from J, with 17 bases between. There are 17 residues in the CDR3. CDR3 coding DNA: TGTGCCAGCAGCTTAATAGGAGCGGAGCTACCCACAGATACGCAGTATTTT. This encodes CASSLIGAELPTDTQYF.

In this sample, this clone turned up a few times. The chain couples TRBV10-3 to TRBJ2-1, with 7 bases matching TRBD2. The CDR3 runs to 16 residues. V was pared by 0 bases and J by 6 bases, with 8 bases of the junction left unmatched. The germline V gene has CDR1 ENHRY and CDR2 SYGVKD. The CDR3 DNA reads TGTGCCATCAGTGAGTCAGTGGGAGGGCGGGGCAATGAGCAGTTCTTC. It encodes CAISESVGGRGNEQFF.

In its sample, this clone was seen a few times. The chain carries TRBV7-9 and TRBJ1-2; TRBD1 is a possible D gene (6 bases). The CDR3 is 13 amino acids. Germline V gene data show CDR1 as SEHNR and CDR2 as FQNEAQ (reference sequence). V was trimmed by 8 bases and J by 0 bases, leaving 10 bases between them. CDR3 DNA: TGTGCCAGCCTACAGGGACCTAACTATGGCTACACCTTC. Residues: CASLQGPNYGYTF.

The CDR3 spells CASRRAGQGKEKLFF. The CDR3 DNA reads TGTGCCAGCAGGAGGGCCGGGCAAGGAAAGGAAAAACTGTTTTTT. The chain couples TRBV6-6 to TRBJ1-4; D unresolved. V gave up 6 bases and J gave up 8 bases, with 19 bases separating them. Looked up from germline, CDR1 is MNHNY and CDR2 is SVGAGI (reference sequence). This CDR3 spans 15 amino acids.

The chain carries TRBV30 and TRBJ2-5, with D tentatively TRBD2 (6 bases). TRBJ2-7 matches the DNA end more closely, so the J call is doubtful. The CDR3 spans 14 residues. Germline V gene data show CDR1 as GTSNPN and CDR2 as SVGIG (reference sequence). CDR3 DNA: TGTGCCTGGAGTTTGGGGGGATACTCCTACGAGCAGTACTTC. This gives the protein CAWSLGGYSYEQYF.

The rearrangement links TRBV28 to TRBJ2-5; possible D gene TRBD2, 5 bases. This CDR3 has 15 amino acids. Trimming left V 5 bases short and J 5 bases short, with 18 bases between. Germline V gives CDR1 MDHEN, CDR2 SYDVKM. CDR3 in DNA: TGTGCCAGCAGTCTTACCACCGTAAGAGGGGAGACCCAGTACTTC. Translating it yields CASSLTTVRGETQYF.

The gene calls are TRBV7-2 and TRBJ2-1, with 11 positions matching TRBD1. Trimming removed 5 bases from V and 8 bases from J; junction bases left unmatched: 14. This CDR3 is built from 17 residues. In germline, CDR1 is SGHTA, CDR2 FQGNSA. This chain's CDR3 is CASSRGQDRGRNDEQFF. CDR3 coding DNA: TGTGCCAGCAGCCGTGGGCAGGACAGGGGGCGTAATGATGAGCAGTTCTTC.

The CDR3 sequence is CAISEGLAGGGIQYF. CDR3 sequence (DNA): TGTGCCATCAGTGAAGGACTAGCGGGAGGTGGCATTCAGTACTTC. The rearrangement links TRBV10-3 to TRBJ2-4; TRBD2 aligns across 14 bases. The CDR3 extends over 15 amino acids. Trimming at V came to 3 bases and at J to 9 bases, leaving 4 bases not matched to a gene. Germline CDR1 reads ENHRY; CDR2 reads SYGVKD.

This chain uses TRBV7-9 with TRBJ2-1; 10 bases match TRBD2. V shed 4 bases and J 5 bases; nucleotides not matched to a gene: 11. The CDR3 sequence is 17 residues long. Germline V gives CDR1 SEHNR, CDR2 FQNEAQ (reference sequence). CDR3 in amino acids: CASSSRPSGSPNNEQFF. DNA for the CDR3: TGTGCCAGCAGCTCAAGGCCTAGCGGGAGCCCCAACAATGAGCAGTTCTTC.

The chain is built from TRBV29-1 and TRBJ1-2; 9 bases line up with TRBD1. V lost 5 bases to trimming and J lost 4 bases; unmatched junction nucleotides: 11. Germline V gene lookup returns CDR1 SQVTM and CDR2 ANQGSEA. This CDR3 has 15 amino acids. CDR3 sequence reads: CSVPRDRDIGYGYTF. In nucleotides, the CDR3 is TGCAGCGTTCCCCGGGACAGGGATATTGGCTATGGCTACACCTTC.

This clone turned up a few times. The CDR3 loop is CASSPQRSAASNQPQHF. CDR3 sequence (DNA): TGTGCCAGCTCACCACAGAGGAGCGCAGCTAGCAATCAGCCCCAGCATTTT. The V and J genes are TRBV18 and TRBJ1-5; D gene uncertain. Per germline, CDR1 KGHSH and CDR2 LQKENI. With 1 base removed from V and 0 bases from J, the gap between germline ends came to 13 bases. The CDR3 length is 17 residues.

This chain uses TRBV30 with TRBJ1-3, with D tentatively TRBD1 (5 bases). With 6 bases removed from V and 0 bases from J, the gap between germline ends came to 9 bases. The V gene's germline CDR1 is GTSNPN and CDR2 SVGIG (reference sequence). The CDR3 spans 13 residues. DNA of the CDR3: TGTGCCTGCTACAGGCCCTCTGGAAACACCATATATTTT. Its translation: CACYRPSGNTIYF.

V usage is TRBV10-3 and J usage is TRBJ2-6; D perhaps matches TRBD2 (5 bases). This CDR3 is 15 amino acids long. Trimming stripped 3 bases from V and 5 bases from J, with 11 bases between. Germline V gives CDR1 ENHRY, CDR2 SYGVKD. The CDR3 reads CAISDSDSRANVLTF. CDR3 DNA: TGTGCCATCAGTGACTCGGACTCGCGGGCCAACGTCCTGACTTTC.

CDR3: CASTYIGEEGYEQYF. CDR3 DNA: TGTGCCAGCACCTATATAGGGGAGGAGGGGTACGAGCAGTACTTC. The chain links TRBV28 to TRBJ2-7; D may be TRBD2 (6 bases). Germline values: CDR1 MDHEN, CDR2 SYDVKM. The CDR3 loop spans 15 amino acids. V lost 7 bases and J 4 bases, leaving 20 bases between the germline ends. Looking up the rest from reference TRBV28 and TRBJ2-7 gives the full variable domain: DVKVTQSSRYLVKRTGEKVFLECVQDMDHENMFWYRQDPGLGLRLIYFSYDVKMKEKGDIPEGYSVSREKKERFSLILESASTNQTSMYLCASTYIGEEGYEQYFGPGTRLTVT.

This sequence joins TRBV2 and TRBJ2-1; no firm D call. There are 15 residues in the CDR3. Per the germline V gene, CDR1 is SNHLY and CDR2 is FYNNEI. The V end lost 7 bases, the J end lost 6 bases, and 19 bases lay between the germline ends. In DNA, the CDR3 is TGTGCCAGCATTTTTTATGGCCCCCCGGGCAATGAGCAGTTCTTC. Amino acid sequence: CASIFYGPPGNEQFF.

The chain links TRBV27 to TRBJ2-5, with D possibly being TRBD1 (7 bases). The ends were cut back, 7 bases at V and 4 bases at J, with 19 bases in the middle. The CDR3 loop spans 15 amino acids. Germline values: CDR1 MNHEY, CDR2 SMNVEV (reference sequence). The CDR3 nucleotides are TGTGCCAGCAAATACAGGGGACTTTTTCCAGAGACCCAGTACTTC. Its translation: CASKYRGLFPETQYF.

The V call is TRBV5-6, the J call TRBJ2-7, with D hard to call. Germline assignment: CDR1 SGHDT and CDR2 YYEEEE. V lost 4 bases and J lost 3, with 11 bases in between. This CDR3 comprises 13 residues. DNA of the CDR3: TGTGCCAGCAGCGGAAACAGATACTACGAGCAGTACTTC. It specifies CASSGNRYYEQYF.

The rearrangement links TRBV7-2 to TRBJ2-1; 7 bases line up with TRBD2. V was clipped by 3 bases and J by 4 bases; unmatched bases: 3. CDR1 is SGHTA, CDR2 FQGNSA, per germline. The CDR3 contains 14 residues. The CDR3 coding sequence is TGTGCCAGCAGCTTTCTAGCGGCGTACAATGAGCAGTTCTTC. It encodes CASSFLAAYNEQFF.

V usage is TRBV5-1 and J usage is TRBJ1-1; perhaps TRBD1 as D (5 bases). CDR1 SGHRS and CDR2 YFSETQ come from the germline V gene. V was pared by 4 bases and J by 0 bases, with 10 bases between. CDR3 length equals 14 residues. This CDR3 reads CASSVTEMNTEAFF. The CDR3 DNA follows: TGCGCCAGCAGCGTGACAGAGATGAACACTGAAGCTTTCTTT. The full variable domain, its missing parts supplied by reference TRBV5-1 and TRBJ1-1, is KAGVTQTPRYLIKTRGQQVTLSCSPISGHRSVSWYQQTPGQGLQFLFEYFSETQRNKGNFPGRFSGRQFSNSRSEMNVSTLELGDSALYLCASSVTEMNTEAFFGQGTRLTVV.

The chain joins TRBV28 to TRBJ1-4, with TRBD1 identical over 7 bases. Trimming cost V 6 bases and J 6 bases; bases outside gene matches: 4. The V gene's germline CDR1 is MDHEN and CDR2 SYDVKM. This CDR3 region has 13 residues. CDR3 amino acids: CASRRQGDEKLFF. CDR3 DNA sequence: TGTGCCAGCAGACGACAGGGAGATGAAAAACTGTTTTTT.

A few counts support this clone. The chain carries TRBV28 and TRBJ2-3; 8 bases are a match to TRBD1. The CDR3 loop spans 14 amino acids. Germline assignment: CDR1 MDHEN and CDR2 SYDVKM. The J segment lost 5 bases and the V segment lost 6 bases, leaving 7 bases of the junction unmatched. CDR3 residues: CASRPQGVEDTQYF. Written as DNA, the CDR3 is TGTGCCAGCAGACCACAGGGGGTAGAAGATACGCAGTATTTT.

The chain is built from TRBV4-1 and TRBJ1-1, with TRBD1 as a possible D gene (5 bases). Per germline, CDR1 MGHRA and CDR2 YSYEKL. This CDR3 region has 14 residues. V shed 4 bases and J shed 1 base, with 10 bases lying between them. CDR3 in amino acids: CASSLWGGNTEAFF. The CDR3 DNA reads TGCGCCAGCAGCCTCTGGGGGGGGAACACTGAAGCTTTCTTT.

The rearrangement links TRBV28 to TRBJ2-7; 9 bases match TRBD1. Unmatched junction bases numbered 4, after V lost 3 bases and J lost 1 base. This CDR3 comprises 15 residues. From germline, CDR1 is MDHEN and CDR2 SYDVKM. The CDR3 sequence is CASSFTGGKSYEQYF. CDR3 DNA sequence: TGTGCCAGCAGTTTCACAGGGGGCAAGTCCTACGAGCAGTACTTC.

The J gene is TRBJ1-2, the V gene TRBV27; 7 positions match TRBD1. The germline CDR1 and CDR2 sequences are MNHEY and SMNVEV (reference sequence). J lost 8 bases, V lost 2 bases, and 11 bases had no gene match. The CDR3 contains 15 residues. CDR3 DNA: TGTGCCAGCAGTTTAACCGGGAGACAGGGATCCGGCTACACCTTC. Its protein is CASSLTGRQGSGYTF.

This rearrangement joins TRBV30 to TRBJ2-5; TRBD2 agrees at 13 bases. CDR1 is GTSNPN, CDR2 SVGIG, per germline (reference sequence). After removal of 0 bases from V and 1 base from J, the junction contained 2 bases not matched to a gene. This CDR3 has 16 amino acids. CDR3 DNA: TGTGCCTGGAGTGTAGGGACTAGCGGGACCCAAGAGACCCAGTACTTC. It is translated as CAWSVGTSGTQETQYF. Variable domain in full (rest from reference TRBV30 and TRBJ2-5): SQTIHQWPATLVQPVGSPLSLECTVEGTSNPNLYWYRQAAGRGLQLLFYSVGIGQISSEVPQNLSASRPQDRQFILSSKKLLLSDSGFYLCAWSVGTSGTQETQYFGPGTRLLVL.

This chain joins TRBV11-1 and TRBJ1-1; D might be TRBD1 (5 bases). This CDR3 is built from 13 residues. Trimming stripped 3 bases from V and 5 bases from J, with 10 bases between. The germline V gene has CDR1 SGHAT and CDR2 FQDESV (reference sequence). The CDR3 reads CASSFPGGTEAFF. The CDR3 DNA reads TGTGCCAGCAGCTTCCCCGGGGGGACTGAAGCTTTCTTT.